Listed below are T cell receptor beta chains from one sample, sequenced in a study of technical replicates of blood from four donors. Profiled with immunoSEQ multiplex PCR; TCRdb holds only in-frame clones, not every one. The profile shows more than 75,000 clones, roughly 94% of them singletons. The sequencing input was T cells isolated from PBMCs. The receptor set was obtained from a human donor in good health. The CDR3 runs from the conserved cysteine through the conserved F or W. D genes are given only for firm matches. Size is omitted from some rows. Given values are once, few, many or a class for expanded clones.

-,TRBJ2-1,TRBV4-2,TRBD2,TGTGCCAGCAGCCCCCTGCTAGCGGGTGAACACAATGAGCAGTTCTTC,CASSPLLAGEHNEQFF
-,TRBJ2-5,TRBV27,TRBD2,TGTGCCAGCAGACCTTTTAGGGAGACTAGCGGCGCACAAGAGACCCAGTACTTC,CASRPFRETSGAQETQYF
-,TRBJ2-3,TRBV7-3,-,TGTGCCAGCAGCCCGGGACTGCGGGGTGGAGATACGCAGTATTTT,CASSPGLRGGDTQYF
-,TRBJ2-1,TRBV5-4,TRBD2,TGTGCCAGCAGGGCGTCTAGCGGGAAACTCAATGAGCAGTTCTTC,CASRASSGKLNEQFF
-,TRBJ2-3,TRBV7-2,TRBD2,TGTGCCAGCAGCTCCGCTATTAGCGGGAGGGTCATTAGCACAGATACGCAGTATTTT,CASSSAISGRVISTDTQYF
-,TRBJ2-7,TRBV13,TRBD2,TGTGCCAGCAGCTTAGTGGGACTAGCGTCCTACGAGCAGTACTTC,CASSLVGLASYEQYF
-,TRBJ2-2,TRBV7-9,-,TGTGCCAGCAGCCCGCGATCTGTACTTTCCGGGGAGCTGTTTTTT,CASSPRSVLSGELFF
-,TRBJ2-7,TRBV9,-,TGTGCCAGCAGCGTAGGTGACACTTCGTTTTACGAGCAGTACTTC,CASSVGDTSFYEQYF
-,TRBJ1-1,TRBV7-9,-,TGTGCCAGCAGCGGTAACAGGGCGCGGTTTACTGAAGCTTTCTTT,CASSGNRARFTEAFF
once,TRBJ2-6,TRBV7-9,-,TGTGCCAGCAGCCTCCTAAACAGGGTTGGGGCCAACGTCCTGACTTTC,CASSLLNRVGANVLTF
-,TRBJ1-5,TRBV27,-,TGTGCCAGCAGTTTATCTTCAGGGGTTAATCAGCCCCAGCATTTT,CASSLSSGVNQPQHF
-,TRBJ1-2,TRBV19,-,TGTGCCAGTAGTACCCGGGAATATTATGGCTACACCTTC,CASSTREYYGYTF
-,TRBJ2-7,TRBV9,-,TGTGCCAGCAGCGTCCGGGACACCACCTACGAGCAGTACTTC,CASSVRDTTYEQYF
once,TRBJ2-3,TRBV7-2,TRBD2,TGTGCCAGCAACGAACTAGCGGGAGGAAAGCAGTATTTT,CASNELAGGKQYF
-,TRBJ1-5,TRBV9,-,TGTGCCAGCAGTTTAACCCAGGGGATGGATCAGCCCCAGCATTTT,CASSLTQGMDQPQHF
-,TRBJ1-1,TRBV19,TRBD1,TGTGCCAGTAGTACAGCCGGGACAGGGAGCACTGAAGCTTTCTTT,CASSTAGTGSTEAFF
-,TRBJ2-5,TRBV2,TRBD2,TGTGCCAGCAGTGGACTAGCGGGAGAGGGGGAGACCCAGTACTTC,CASSGLAGEGETQYF
-,TRBJ2-7,TRBV7-9,TRBD2,TGTGCCAGCAGCTTAGGGACTAGCGTTTACGAGCAGTACTTC,CASSLGTSVYEQYF
-,TRBJ2-7,TRBV28,TRBD2,TGTGCCAGCATGATGGTAGCGGGTGTTTACGAGCAGTACTTC,CASMMVAGVYEQYF
-,TRBJ1-5,TRBV27,-,TGTGCCAGCAGAGCTGCCGGGAATCAGCCCCAGCATTTT,CASRAAGNQPQHF
-,TRBJ2-2,TRBV5-1,TRBD1,TGCGCCAGCAGCCGCTCCCAGGGGGCGGACACCGGGGAGCTGTTTTTT,CASSRSQGADTGELFF
-,TRBJ1-2,TRBV19,TRBD1,TGTGCCAGTAATACTCCGGGACAGCACTATGGCTACACCTTC,CASNTPGQHYGYTF
-,TRBJ2-6,TRBV7-9,-,TGTGCCAGCAGCTTATCCGGACAGCCTAGCCGCTCTGGGGCCAACGTCCTGACTTTC,CASSLSGQPSRSGANVLTF
-,TRBJ2-7,TRBV7-2,TRBD2,TGTGCCAGCAGCACCCCTAGCGGCTCCTACGAGCAGTACTTC,CASSTPSGSYEQYF
-,TRBJ2-1,TRBV9,-,TGTGCCAGCAGCGAGAGACTAACCTTCTCCTACAATGAGCAGTTCTTC,CASSERLTFSYNEQFF
-,TRBJ1-1,TRBV11-2,-,TGTGCCAGCAGCTTCCTGGACAGTGGAGTGGGGAAGACTGAAGCTTTCTTT,CASSFLDSGVGKTEAFF
-,TRBJ2-2,TRBV7-3,-,TGTGCCAGCAGCTTAGTGGCCCGGGAGCTGTTTTTT,CASSLVARELFF
-,TRBJ2-5,TRBV27,-,TGTGCCAGCAGTGCAACTCAAGAGACCCAGTACTTC,CASSATQETQYF
-,TRBJ1-2,TRBV20-1,-,TGCTTCTCTGACTATGGCTACACCTTC,CFSDYGYTF
-,TRBJ2-7,TRBV11-3,-,TGTGCCAGCAGCCCAATCTTGAAATTGAGCGACGAGCAGTACTTC,CASSPILKLSDEQYF
-,TRBJ2-1,TRBV27,TRBD2,TGTGCCAGCAGGAGGGCGGGAGTTGACGAGCAGTTCTTC,CASRRAGVDEQFF
-,TRBJ1-6,TRBV13,-,TGTGCCAGCAGCCCCGGACAGTCACCCCTCCACTTT,CASSPGQSPLHF
-,TRBJ2-7,TRBV10-3,TRBD1,TGTGCCATCAGTGAGGGGACAGTCTACGAGCAGTACTTC,CAISEGTVYEQYF
-,TRBJ2-1,TRBV9,-,TGTGCCAGCAATAACGTTGGGGGGAATGAGCAGTTCTTC,CASNNVGGNEQFF
-,TRBJ2-5,TRBV30,-,TGTGCCTGGAGTCACGGCGGGGAAGAGACCCAGTACTTC,CAWSHGGEETQYF
-,TRBJ2-7,TRBV7-3,TRBD1,TGTGCCAGCAGCTTAATGGGACAGGGAACCTACGAGCAGTACTTC,CASSLMGQGTYEQYF
-,TRBJ2-3,TRBV28,-,TGTGCCAGCCGCCCCGGGGGGCCAGGGGATACGCAGTATTTT,CASRPGGPGDTQYF
-,TRBJ2-3,TRBV4-2,TRBD2,TGTGCCAGCAGCCAAGAGTACGGGACTAGCGGGAGAGATACGCAGTATTTT,CASSQEYGTSGRDTQYF
-,TRBJ1-3,TRBV11-2,-,TGTGCCAGCAGTCTCACAGGAGACTCTGGAAACACCATATATTTT,CASSLTGDSGNTIYF
once,TRBJ1-1,TRBV6-1,-,TGTGCCAGCAGTGAAGGCAGGAACACTGAAGCTTTCTTT,CASSEGRNTEAFF
-,TRBJ2-3,TRBV5-1,-,TGCGCCAGCAGCTCCCCAGGGATCACAGATACGCAGTATTTT,CASSSPGITDTQYF
-,TRBJ1-5,TRBV19,TRBD1,TGTGCCAGTGGGAAAGACAGGGAAGGGGATCAGCCCCAGCATTTT,CASGKDREGDQPQHF
-,TRBJ1-1,TRBV7-6,-,TGTGCCAGCAGCTCGGGGGGGAGCACTGAAGCTTTCTTT,CASSSGGSTEAFF
-,TRBJ2-7,TRBV5-1,TRBD2,TGCGCCAGCAGCTTGGAGGGTCTAGCGGGCCTCTACGAGCAGTACTTC,CASSLEGLAGLYEQYF
-,TRBJ2-5,TRBV9,TRBD2,TGTGCCAGCAACCTAGCGGGAGGATCGGAGACCCAGTACTTC,CASNLAGGSETQYF
-,TRBJ1-3,TRBV19,TRBD1,TGTGCCAGTACCTACGACAGGGGGAGGAACACCATATATTTT,CASTYDRGRNTIYF
-,TRBJ1-2,TRBV6-5,TRBD1,TGTGCCAGCAGTTACTCAGGGACAGATGGCTACACCTTC,CASSYSGTDGYTF
-,TRBJ1-3,TRBV9,TRBD1,TGTGCCAGCAGCGTAGCGTATCTGACAGGGGGCGAAAACACCATATATTTT,CASSVAYLTGGENTIYF
-,TRBJ2-1,TRBV6-1,-,TGTGCCAGCAGTGAAGTAAATGAGCAGTTCTTC,CASSEVNEQFF
-,TRBJ1-4,TRBV30,TRBD1,TGTGCCTGGAGTGACCCTTGGGACAGTCAAAGGGAAAAACTGTTTTTT,CAWSDPWDSQREKLFF
-,TRBJ2-1,TRBV6-4,TRBD2,TGTGCCAGCAGCAGGAGGCTAGCGGGAGGTAGCTCCTACAATGAGCAGTTCTTC,CASSRRLAGGSSYNEQFF
-,TRBJ1-2,TRBV4-3,TRBD1,TGCGCCAGCAGCCAAGAAAGGGGGACAGGCGGCTACACCTTC,CASSQERGTGGYTF
-,TRBJ2-7,TRBV2,-,TGTGCCAGCAGGGGGCAGGAGCGCCAAACCCGGGCCTACGAGCAGTACTTC,CASRGQERQTRAYEQYF
-,TRBJ2-7,TRBV28,TRBD2,TGTGCCAGCAGTTTTACCCGGACTAGCGGTTCCTACGAGCAGTACTTC,CASSFTRTSGSYEQYF
-,TRBJ1-1,TRBV28,-,TGTGCCAGCAGCCCGGAGGGGAACACTGAAGCTTTCTTT,CASSPEGNTEAFF